This T cell receptor beta chain was captured in a study of vaccination effects on CD4 cells after COVID-19. Study-level information: Post-vaccine sampling occurred a median 72 days after the second dose.

Peptide-pool stimulation followed by sequencing identified expanded antigen-specific CD4+ clonotypes in the ViraFEST assay. The authors isolated CD4+ T cells after around 11 days of culture. Documented for the person is a PCR-confirmed SARS-CoV-2 infection occurring between March and December 2020. The cohort was immunized with two doses of either the BNT162b2 or mRNA-1273 vaccine. In germline, CDR1 is MNHNS, CDR2 SASEGT. With V trimmed by 3 bases and J by 3 bases, 10 bases remained unmatched. The CDR3 covers 17 residues. Details on this clone: Its antigen is not known.

The assay was immunoSEQ multiplex PCR, and TCRdb's table has in-frame clones only and misses some. The sample carries around 12,000 clones, roughly 66% recorded once. This sequence was found in a human donor who had a prior SARS-CoV-2 infection. The sequences come from CD4+ T cells from PBMCs cultured with HCoV-NL63 spike peptides, collected after COVID-19 vaccination. This chain joins TRBV6-1 and TRBJ2-5; 10 bases agree with TRBD2. The CDR3 here is CASSERVGLAGEETQYF. CDR3 nucleotides: TGTGCCAGCAGTGAGCGGGTTGGTCTAGCGGGGGAAGAGACCCAGTACTTC.